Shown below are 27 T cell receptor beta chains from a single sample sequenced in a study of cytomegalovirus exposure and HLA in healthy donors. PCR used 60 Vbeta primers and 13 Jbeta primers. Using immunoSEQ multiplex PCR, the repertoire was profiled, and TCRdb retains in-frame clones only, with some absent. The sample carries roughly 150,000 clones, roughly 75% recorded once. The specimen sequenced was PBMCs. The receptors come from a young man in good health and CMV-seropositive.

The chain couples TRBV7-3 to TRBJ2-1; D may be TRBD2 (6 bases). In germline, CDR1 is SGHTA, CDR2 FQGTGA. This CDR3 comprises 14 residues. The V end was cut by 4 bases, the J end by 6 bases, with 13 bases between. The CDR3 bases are TGTGCCAGCAGCTCACCCGGGACTTTCAATGAGCAGTTCTTC. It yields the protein CASSSPGTFNEQFF.

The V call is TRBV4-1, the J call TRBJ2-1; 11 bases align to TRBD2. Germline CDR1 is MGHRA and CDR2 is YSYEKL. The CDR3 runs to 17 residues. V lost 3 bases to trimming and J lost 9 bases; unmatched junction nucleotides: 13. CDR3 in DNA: TGCGCCAGCAGCCAGCCCCTAGCGGGAGGATTTACGGGTGAGCAGTTCTTC. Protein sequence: CASSQPLAGGFTGEQFF.

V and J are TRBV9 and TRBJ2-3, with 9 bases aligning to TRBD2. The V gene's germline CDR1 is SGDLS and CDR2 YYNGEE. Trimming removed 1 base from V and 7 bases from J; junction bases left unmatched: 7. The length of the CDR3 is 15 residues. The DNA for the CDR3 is TGTGCCAGCAGCGTATCTAGCGGGGTGACACATACGCAGTATTTT. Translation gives CASSVSSGVTHTQYF. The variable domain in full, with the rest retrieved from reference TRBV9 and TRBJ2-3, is DSGVTQTPKHLITATGQRVTLRCSPRSGDLSVYWYQQSLDQGLQFLIQYYNGEERAKGNILERFSAQQFPDLHSELNLSSLELGDSALYFCASSVSSGVTHTQYFGPGTRLTVL.

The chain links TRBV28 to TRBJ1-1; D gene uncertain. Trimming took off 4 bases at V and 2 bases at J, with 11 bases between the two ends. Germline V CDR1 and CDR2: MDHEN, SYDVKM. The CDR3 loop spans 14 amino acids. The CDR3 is CASSYGAANTEAFF. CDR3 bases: TGTGCCAGCAGTTACGGAGCGGCAAACACTGAAGCTTTCTTT.

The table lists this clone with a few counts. The CDR3 sequence: CARKGLRGNEQFF. In DNA, the CDR3 is TGTGCCCGCAAGGGGCTCAGGGGGAATGAGCAGTTCTTC. The chain has TRBV30 and TRBJ2-1, with 7 bases lining up with TRBD1. Germline V gene lookup returns CDR1 GTSNPN and CDR2 SVGIG (reference sequence). The length of the CDR3 is 13 residues. V shed 8 bases and J 7 bases; nucleotides not matched to a gene: 11. The whole variable domain, filled in from reference TRBV30 and TRBJ2-1, reads SQTIHQWPATLVQPVGSPLSLECTVEGTSNPNLYWYRQAAGRGLQLLFYSVGIGQISSEVPQNLSASRPQDRQFILSSKKLLLSDSGFYLCARKGLRGNEQFFGPGTRLTVL.

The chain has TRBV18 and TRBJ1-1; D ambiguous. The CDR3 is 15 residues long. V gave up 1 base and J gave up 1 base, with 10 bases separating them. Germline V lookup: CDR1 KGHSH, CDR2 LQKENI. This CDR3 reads CASSPRGAGNTEAFF. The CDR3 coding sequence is TGTGCCAGCTCACCACGGGGTGCGGGGAACACTGAAGCTTTCTTT.

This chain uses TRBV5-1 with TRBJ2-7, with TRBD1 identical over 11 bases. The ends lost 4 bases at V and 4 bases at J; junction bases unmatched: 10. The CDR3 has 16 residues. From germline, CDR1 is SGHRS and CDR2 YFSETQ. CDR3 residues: CASSPDRGRRIYEQYF. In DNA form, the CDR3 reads TGCGCCAGCAGCCCGGACAGGGGGCGTAGGATTTACGAGCAGTACTTC.

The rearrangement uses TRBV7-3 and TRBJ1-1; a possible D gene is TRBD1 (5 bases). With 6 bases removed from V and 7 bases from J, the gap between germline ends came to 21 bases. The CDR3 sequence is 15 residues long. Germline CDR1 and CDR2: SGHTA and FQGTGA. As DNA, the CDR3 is TGTGCCAGCAGTTTCTACCCCCTACAGGAACGTGAAGCTTTCTTT. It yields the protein CASSFYPLQEREAFF.

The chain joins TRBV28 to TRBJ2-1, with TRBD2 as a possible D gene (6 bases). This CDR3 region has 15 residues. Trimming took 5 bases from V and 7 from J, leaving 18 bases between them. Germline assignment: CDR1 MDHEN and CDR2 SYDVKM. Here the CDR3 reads CASSPPGRTHNEQFF. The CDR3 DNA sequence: TGTGCCAGCAGTCCCCCCGGGAGAACCCATAATGAGCAGTTCTTC.

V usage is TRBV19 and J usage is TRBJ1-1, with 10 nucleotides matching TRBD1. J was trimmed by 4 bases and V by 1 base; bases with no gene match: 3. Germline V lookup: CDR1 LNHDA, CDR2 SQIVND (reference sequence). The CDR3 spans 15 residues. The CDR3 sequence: CASSIVWTGGTEAFF. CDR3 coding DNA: TGTGCCAGTAGTATAGTTTGGACAGGGGGCACTGAAGCTTTCTTT.

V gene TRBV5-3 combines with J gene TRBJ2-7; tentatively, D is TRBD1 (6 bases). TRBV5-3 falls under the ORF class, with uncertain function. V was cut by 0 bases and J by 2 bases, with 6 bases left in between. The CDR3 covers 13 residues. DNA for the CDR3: TGTGCCAGAAGCTTGGACAGGGCCTACGAGCAGTACTTC. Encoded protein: CARSLDRAYEQYF.

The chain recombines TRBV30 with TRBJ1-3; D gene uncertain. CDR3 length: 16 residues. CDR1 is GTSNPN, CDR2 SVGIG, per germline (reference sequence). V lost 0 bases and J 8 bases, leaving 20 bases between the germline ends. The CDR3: CAWSVVSSKRRDTIYF. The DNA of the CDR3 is TGTGCCTGGAGTGTGGTCAGTTCTAAAAGGAGGGACACCATATATTTT.

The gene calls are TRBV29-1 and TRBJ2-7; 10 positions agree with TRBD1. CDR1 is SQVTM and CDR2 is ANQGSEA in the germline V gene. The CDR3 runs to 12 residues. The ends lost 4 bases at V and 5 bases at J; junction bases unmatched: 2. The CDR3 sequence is CSVVGQGNEQYF. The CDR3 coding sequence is TGCAGCGTTGTGGGACAGGGGAACGAGCAGTACTTC.

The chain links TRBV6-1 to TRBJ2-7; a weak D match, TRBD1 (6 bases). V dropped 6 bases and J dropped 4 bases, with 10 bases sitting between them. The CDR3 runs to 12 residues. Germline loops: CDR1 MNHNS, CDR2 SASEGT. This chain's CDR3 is CASRLRGYEQYF. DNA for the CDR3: TGTGCCAGCAGACTAAGGGGGTACGAGCAGTACTTC.

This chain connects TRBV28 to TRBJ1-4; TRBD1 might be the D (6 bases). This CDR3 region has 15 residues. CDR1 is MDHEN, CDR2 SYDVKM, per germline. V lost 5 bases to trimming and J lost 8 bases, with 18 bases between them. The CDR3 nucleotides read TGTGCCAGCAGTGGGGGCGGATCGGGCGGCGAAAAACTGTTTTTT. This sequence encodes CASSGGGSGGEKLFF.

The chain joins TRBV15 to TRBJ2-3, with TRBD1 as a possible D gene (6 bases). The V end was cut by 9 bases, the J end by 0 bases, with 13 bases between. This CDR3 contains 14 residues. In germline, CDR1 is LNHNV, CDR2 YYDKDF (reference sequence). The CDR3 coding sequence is TGTGCCACACGGAACAGGGACAGCACAGATACGCAGTATTTT. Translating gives CATRNRDSTDTQYF.

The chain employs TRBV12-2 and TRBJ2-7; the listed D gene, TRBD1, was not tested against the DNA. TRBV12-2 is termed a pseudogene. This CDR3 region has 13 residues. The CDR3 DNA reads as TGTGCAAGTTTCCAGGGCAGAGCCTACGAGCAGTACTTC. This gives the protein CASFQGRAYEQYF.

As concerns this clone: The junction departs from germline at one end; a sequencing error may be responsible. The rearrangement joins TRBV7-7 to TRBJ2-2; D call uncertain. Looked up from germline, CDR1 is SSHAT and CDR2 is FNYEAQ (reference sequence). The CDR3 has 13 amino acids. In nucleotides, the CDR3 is TGTGCTAGCAGCTTATCCAGCACCGGGGAGCTGTTTTTT. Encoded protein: CASSLSSTGELFF.

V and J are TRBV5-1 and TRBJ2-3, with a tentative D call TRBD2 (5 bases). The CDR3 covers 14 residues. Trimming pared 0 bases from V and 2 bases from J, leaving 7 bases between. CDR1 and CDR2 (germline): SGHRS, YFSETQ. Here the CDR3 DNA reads TGCGCCAGCAGCTTGGCCGGGATCACAGATACGCAGTATTTT. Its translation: CASSLAGITDTQYF.

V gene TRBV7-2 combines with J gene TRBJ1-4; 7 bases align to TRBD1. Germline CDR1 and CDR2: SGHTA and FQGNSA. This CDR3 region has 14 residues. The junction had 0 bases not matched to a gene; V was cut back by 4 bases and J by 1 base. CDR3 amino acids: CASSSGGTNEKLFF. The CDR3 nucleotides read TGTGCCAGCAGCTCAGGGGGAACTAATGAAAAACTGTTTTTT.

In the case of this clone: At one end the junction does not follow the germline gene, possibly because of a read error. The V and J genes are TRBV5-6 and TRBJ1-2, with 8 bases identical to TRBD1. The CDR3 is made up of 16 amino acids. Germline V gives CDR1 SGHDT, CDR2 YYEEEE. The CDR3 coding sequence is TGTGCCAGCAGTTTGGTTGAGGCCGACAGGGGCTATGGCTACACCTTC. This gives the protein CASSLVEADRGYGYTF.

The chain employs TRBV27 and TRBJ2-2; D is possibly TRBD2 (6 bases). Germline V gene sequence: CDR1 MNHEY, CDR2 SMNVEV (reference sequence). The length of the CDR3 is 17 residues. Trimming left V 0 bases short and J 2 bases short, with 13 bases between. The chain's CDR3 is CASSLSHGTLNTGELFF. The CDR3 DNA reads TGTGCCAGCAGTTTATCCCACGGGACTCTAAACACCGGGGAGCTGTTTTTT.

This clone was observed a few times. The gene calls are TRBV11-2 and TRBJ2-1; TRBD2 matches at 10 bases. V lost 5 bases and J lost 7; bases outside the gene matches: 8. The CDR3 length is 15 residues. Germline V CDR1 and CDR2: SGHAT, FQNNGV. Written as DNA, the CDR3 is TGTGCCAGCAGCCGCCCCCCAGCGGGAGGGAATGAGCAGTTCTTC. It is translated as CASSRPPAGGNEQFF.

As DNA, the CDR3 is TGCGCCAGCAGCGCCGACTTACCCCACAATGAGCAGTTCTTC. Translated: CASSADLPHNEQFF. The gene calls are TRBV5-1 and TRBJ2-1; unclear D gene. V was pared by 4 bases and J by 5 bases, with 13 bases between. CDR3 size: 14 residues. CDR1 and CDR2 (germline): SGHRS, YFSETQ.

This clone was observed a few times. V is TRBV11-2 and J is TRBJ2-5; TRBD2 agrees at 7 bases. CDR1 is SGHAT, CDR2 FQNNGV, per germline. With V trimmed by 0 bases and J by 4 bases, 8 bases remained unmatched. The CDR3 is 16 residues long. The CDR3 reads CASSLDLGGSSETQYF. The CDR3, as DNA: TGTGCCAGCAGCTTAGATCTGGGCGGGAGCTCAGAGACCCAGTACTTC.

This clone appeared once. For the CDR3, the DNA is TGTGCCAGCAGTAGAAGGACAGTGAGCACAGATACGCAGTATTTT. Translating it yields CASSRRTVSTDTQYF. This rearrangement joins TRBV28 to TRBJ2-3; D is perhaps TRBD1 (6 bases). The germline V gene has CDR1 MDHEN and CDR2 SYDVKM. Between the trimmed V and J ends, which lost 5 bases and 0 bases, there was a span of 12 bases. This CDR3 has 15 amino acids.

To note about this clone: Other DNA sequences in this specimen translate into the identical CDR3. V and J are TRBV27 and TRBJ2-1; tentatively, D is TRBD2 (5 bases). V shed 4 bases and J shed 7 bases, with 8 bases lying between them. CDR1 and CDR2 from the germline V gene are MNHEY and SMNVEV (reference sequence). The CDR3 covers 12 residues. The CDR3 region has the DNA TGTGCCAGCAGTTCGAGCGGTAATGAGCAGTTCTTC. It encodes CASSSSGNEQFF.